This paragraph covers one T cell receptor beta chain sequence. The antigen is undetermined. This CDR3 has 15 residues. With 2 bases clipped from V and 5 bases from J, the junction kept 5 bases outside the gene matches. After constant-region reverse-primer amplification, full-length variable regions underwent semi-nested PCR with Nested Universal Primer A. A single record per CDR3 protein comes from TCRdb applying MiXCR to the 5' RACE reads. The sample lists 62,000 or so distinct CDR3 sequences, approximately 23% seen once, with approximately 3% in the top ten. Study-wide results and caveats: Greatest tumor Treg TCR overlap was with tumor naive CD4+ cells. The larger cohort examined one V-J beta rearrangement, not whole repertoires. In terms of TCR gene usage, tumor memory CD4+ T cells clustered together with blood and lymph node memory CD4+ cells, as well as with lymph node naive CD4+ cells.

Sequenced material: memory CD4+ T cells sorted from a lymph node. Documented subset: memory CD4+ T cells, CD4+CD45RO+CD25-. This clonotype was sampled from a female donor with breast cancer. The genes are TRBV12-3 or TRBV12-4 and TRBJ2-5; 10 nucleotides match TRBD2. CDR3 sequence reads: CASSLTSGVTETQYF. The CDR3 DNA is TGTGCCAGCAGTTTAACTAGCGGGGTAACGGAGACCCAGTACTTC.